These T cell receptor beta chains were read from a single sample in a study of identifying expanded T cells in peripheral blood. Clones were sequenced by immunoSEQ multiplex PCR, and TCRdb holds only the in-frame ones, with some missing. Of approximately 79,000 clones in the sample, 85% to 90% were seen once. The specimen sequenced was blood. The receptors were sampled from a person between 18 and 69 years old in good health. The CDR3 runs from the conserved cysteine through the conserved F or W. Fields, in order: J gene, V gene, D gene, CDR3 protein. D genes are given only for firm matches.

TRBJ2-1	TRBV19	NA	CASSIDGHPYNEQFF
TRBJ1-6	TRBV7-2	NA	CASSLDRVSPLHF
TRBJ2-5	TRBV7-2	TRBD1	CASSLDRALETQYF
TRBJ1-6	TRBV5-4	TRBD1	CASSPDRGLGANSPLHF
TRBJ2-7	TRBV4-3	NA	CASSQDLRYEQYF
TRBJ2-5	TRBV2	NA	CASSVSPRGGGETQYF
TRBJ2-1	TRBV11-2	TRBD2	CASSLPGLAGYEQFF
TRBJ2-7	TRBV5-5	NA	CASSFVTEQYF
TRBJ2-5	TRBV18	TRBD1	CASSPSLDRVRGETQYF
TRBJ2-1	TRBV2	TRBD2	CASSEAMRLATNEQFF
TRBJ2-2	TRBV28	NA	CASRSSGRANTGELFF
TRBJ1-5	TRBV30	NA	CAWSYRGANNQPQHF
TRBJ1-1	TRBV19	NA	CATTPPGGRDTEAFF
TRBJ2-7	TRBV9	NA	CASSVGAVRSYEQYF
TRBJ2-7	TRBV5-4	NA	CASSPSIASYEQYF
TRBJ2-6	TRBV4-3	TRBD1	CASSQRSRGPENSGANVLTF
TRBJ1-5	TRBV28	NA	CASSGTSRRGQPQHF
TRBJ2-1	TRBV28	NA	CASSFWAGEGEQFF
TRBJ1-3	TRBV5-6	NA	CASSLGAVSGNTIYF
TRBJ1-2	TRBV5-1	TRBD1	CASSWSTGEGYTF
TRBJ2-2	TRBV9	TRBD1	CASSSRQGANTGELFF
TRBJ1-1	TRBV20-1	NA	CSARQVEAFF
TRBJ1-1	TRBV27	NA	CASSRDGWNTEAFF
TRBJ1-2	TRBV19	NA	CASSMSRYGYTF
TRBJ1-1	TRBV21-1	NA	CASSKGGERTEAFF
TRBJ2-1	TRBV4-1	TRBD2	CASSPLAVRLAGETYNEQFF
TRBJ2-7	TRBV2	NA	CAINSDYEQYF
TRBJ2-7	TRBV7-2	TRBD2	CASSYRTSGTYEQYF
TRBJ2-3	TRBV25-1	TRBD2	CASSKTSGGVVGTDTQYF
TRBJ2-7	TRBV9	TRBD2	CASSPGTSAAEQYF
TRBJ2-7	TRBV29-1	TRBD1	CSVAFGQGPYEQYF
TRBJ2-7	TRBV7-2	TRBD2	CASSPATSWVSEQYF
TRBJ2-3	TRBV5-6	NA	CASSLGGPVGTDTQYF
TRBJ2-5	TRBV7-9	TRBD1	CASSARQGRETQYF
TRBJ1-1	TRBV28	NA	CASTTGGLGRFGAEAFF
TRBJ2-5	TRBV15	TRBD1	CATSGTSGTGPTQYF